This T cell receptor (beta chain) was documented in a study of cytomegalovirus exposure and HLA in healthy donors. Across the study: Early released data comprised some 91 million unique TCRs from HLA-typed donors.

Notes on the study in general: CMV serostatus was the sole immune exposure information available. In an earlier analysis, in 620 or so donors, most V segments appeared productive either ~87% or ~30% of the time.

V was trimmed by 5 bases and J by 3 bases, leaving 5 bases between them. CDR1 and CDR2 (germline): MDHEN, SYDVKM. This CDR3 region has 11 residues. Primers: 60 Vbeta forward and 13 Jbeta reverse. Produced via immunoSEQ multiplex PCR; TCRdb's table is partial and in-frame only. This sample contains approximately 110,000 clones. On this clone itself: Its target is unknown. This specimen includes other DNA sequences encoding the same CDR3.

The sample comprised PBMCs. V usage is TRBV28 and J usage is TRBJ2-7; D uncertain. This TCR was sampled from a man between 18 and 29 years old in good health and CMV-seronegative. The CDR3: CASSRLYEQYF. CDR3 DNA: TGTGCCAGCAGTCGTCTCTACGAGCAGTACTTC.